Below, 21 T cell receptor beta chains from the same sample are listed, as sequenced in a study of shared clonotypes between healthy human individuals. Using immunoSEQ multiplex PCR, the repertoire was profiled, and TCRdb retains in-frame clones only, with some absent. The table lists some 1 million clones, under 80% of them singletons. The sequencing input was memory CD4+ T cells sorted from blood. Subset reported: CD45RA-negative fraction. The receptors were sampled from a man aged 18-30 years in good health.

The CDR3 DNA follows: TGTGCCAGCAAACCCGGACATAACTATGGCTACACCTTC. It yields the protein CASKPGHNYGYTF. V is TRBV6-1 and J is TRBJ1-2, with D tentatively TRBD1 (5 bases). Germline V gene data show CDR1 as MNHNS and CDR2 as SASEGT. V gave up 7 bases and J gave up 1 base, with 10 bases separating them. The CDR3 length is 13 residues.

In its sample, this clone was seen a few times. This chain links TRBV6-4 with TRBJ2-2; 8 bases are shared with TRBD1. The CDR3 has 16 amino acids. The V gene's germline CDR1 is MRHNA and CDR2 SNTAGT. V dropped 3 bases and J dropped 5; count of bases not matched to a gene: 8. The CDR3 DNA follows: TGTGCCAGCAGTGAGAGGACAGGGTCGGTGACCGGGGAGCTGTTTTTT. This encodes CASSERTGSVTGELFF.

The V and J genes are TRBV5-1 and TRBJ1-6, with D perhaps matching TRBD1 (5 bases). The V end lost 4 bases, the J end lost 9 bases, and 17 bases lay between the germline ends. The CDR3 covers 15 residues. Germline CDR1 reads SGHRS; CDR2 reads YFSETQ. This chain's CDR3 is CASSKGTSMGSPLHF. The CDR3 region has the DNA TGCGCCAGCAGCAAAGGGACGTCAATGGGTTCACCCCTCCACTTT.

V gene TRBV7-9 combines with J gene TRBJ2-7, with D perhaps TRBD1 (8 bases). Germline assignment: CDR1 SEHNR and CDR2 FQNEAQ (reference sequence). This CDR3 has 14 amino acids. V was clipped by 8 bases and J by 6 bases, with 20 bases between them. The CDR3 is CASQPTGAGVEQYF. The CDR3 DNA reads as TGTGCCAGCCAACCGACAGGGGCGGGGGTCGAGCAGTACTTC.

The chain uses TRBV11-2 and TRBJ1-2; possible D gene TRBD1, 5 bases. The V end lost 5 bases, the J end lost 4 bases, and 11 bases lay between the germline ends. The CDR3 has 13 residues. Germline-derived CDR1 and CDR2 are SGHAT and FQNNGV. The CDR3 protein is CASSQPGSYGYTF. DNA of the CDR3: TGTGCCAGCAGCCAGCCAGGGAGCTATGGCTACACCTTC.

This sequence joins TRBV7-9 and TRBJ2-1, with 8 bases aligning to TRBD2. Trimming removed 5 bases from V and 8 bases from J; junction bases left unmatched: 14. Germline CDR1 and CDR2: SEHNR and FQNEAQ (reference sequence). CDR3 length: 16 amino acids. CDR3 loop: CASSRLGGAANDEQFF. The CDR3 DNA reads TGTGCCAGCAGCCGGCTCGGGGGGGCCGCCAACGATGAGCAGTTCTTC.

The chain links TRBV9 to TRBJ1-1; D is uncertain. Trimming shortened V by 0 bases and J by 5 bases, and 14 bases separated the two germline ends. The CDR3 is 15 residues long. Germline V lookup: CDR1 SGDLS, CDR2 YYNGEE. The CDR3 loop reads CASSVGDTDGTEAFF. The CDR3 DNA reads as TGTGCCAGCAGCGTAGGCGACACGGACGGGACTGAAGCTTTCTTT.

The chain links TRBV7-9 to TRBJ2-5, with 13 bases fitting TRBD2. The CDR3 has 18 amino acids. Germline V gene data show CDR1 as SEHNR and CDR2 as FQNEAQ (reference sequence). Trimming at V came to 3 bases and at J to 5 bases, leaving 12 bases not matched to a gene. The CDR3: CASSLAPGLAGAMETQYF. CDR3 nucleotide sequence: TGTGCCAGCAGCTTGGCCCCAGGACTAGCGGGAGCAATGGAGACCCAGTACTTC.

Concerning this clone: Since a much larger clone is just one base distant, this may be a read error. The rearrangement links TRBV4-3 to TRBJ1-2; the match to TRBD1 covers 7 bases. The CDR3 sequence is 17 residues long. CDR1 and CDR2 (germline): LGHNA, YSLEER. The CDR3 bases are TGCGCCAGCGGCCAAGGGGGGACAGCCCTAGCTAACTATGGCTACACCTTC. It encodes CASGQGGTALANYGYTF.

On this clone itself: In the same sample, other DNA sequences code for this CDR3. The chain uses TRBV5-1 and TRBJ2-5; possible D gene TRBD1, 6 bases. The CDR3 covers 15 residues. Germline values: CDR1 SGHRS, CDR2 YFSETQ. Between the trimmed V and J ends, which lost 4 bases and 3 bases, there was a span of 16 bases. CDR3 in DNA: TGCGCCAGCAGCCCCGTCGGGCAGGGGAAAGAGACCCAGTACTTC. Translation gives CASSPVGQGKETQYF.

The V call is TRBV10-1, the J call TRBJ1-1, with D unresolved. The germline V and J ends were trimmed by 4 bases and 6 bases, with 6 bases remaining between them. The length of the CDR3 is 11 residues. Germline assignment: CDR1 WNHNN and CDR2 SYGVQD (reference sequence). The CDR3 region has the DNA TGCGCCAGCAGTGCCGGGCCTGAAGCTTTCTTT. Translated, it gives CASSAGPEAFF.

This chain links TRBV2 with TRBJ2-3; tentative D call: TRBD2 (6 bases). The CDR3 has 15 amino acids. The germline V and J ends were trimmed by 7 bases and 0 bases, with 14 bases remaining between them. The germline gives CDR1 SNHLY, CDR2 FYNNEI. The CDR3 DNA sequence: TGTGCCAGCATCAGGGAGGTGACTAGCACAGATACGCAGTATTTT. It translates to CASIREVTSTDTQYF.

Written as DNA, the CDR3 is TGTGCCAGCAGCGACGGACAGTTGAATAATTCACCCCTCCACTTT. Protein product: CASSDGQLNNSPLHF. This chain joins TRBV6-6 and TRBJ1-6; a weak D match, TRBD1 (6 bases). Trimming cost V 6 bases and J 5 bases, with 14 bases left between them. The CDR3 loop spans 15 amino acids. Germline CDR1 is MNHNY and CDR2 is SVGAGI (reference sequence).

This clone appeared a single time. The rearrangement uses TRBV18 and TRBJ2-7; 12 bases agree with TRBD1. Germline V gene data show CDR1 as KGHSH and CDR2 as LQKENI. Trimming at V came to 5 bases and at J to 10 bases, leaving 12 bases not matched to a gene. CDR3 size: 15 residues. CDR3 amino acids: CASSALGGTGGEQYF. In DNA, the CDR3 is TGTGCCAGCTCAGCTTTAGGCGGGACAGGGGGCGAACAGTACTTC.

CDR3 sequence reads: CAILTSGRVNPYNEQFF. In DNA form, the CDR3 reads TGTGCCATTCTCACTAGCGGGAGGGTGAACCCCTACAATGAGCAGTTCTTC. This chain links TRBV11-1 with TRBJ2-1, with 13 bases aligning to TRBD2. The CDR3 is 17 residues long. Germline lookup yields CDR1 SGHAT and CDR2 FQDESV (reference sequence). With 10 bases clipped from V and 2 bases from J, the junction kept 11 bases outside the gene matches.

The chain combines TRBV7-2 with TRBJ1-1, with D perhaps TRBD1 (5 bases). In germline, CDR1 is SGHTA, CDR2 FQGNSA. CDR3 length equals 14 residues. Trimming removed 2 bases at V and 0 bases at J, with 7 bases between. In DNA form, the CDR3 reads TGTGCCAGCAGCTTACAGGGAGTGAACACTGAAGCTTTCTTT. Translated, it gives CASSLQGVNTEAFF.

The J gene is TRBJ2-7, the V gene TRBV10-3; 7 nucleotides line up with TRBD2. This CDR3 region has 13 residues. With V trimmed by 3 bases and J by 2 bases, 1 base remained unmatched. Looked up from germline, CDR1 is ENHRY and CDR2 is SYGVKD. Here the CDR3 reads CAISEAGTYEQYF. The CDR3 DNA is TGTGCCATCAGTGAAGCGGGGACCTACGAGCAGTACTTC.

This sequence joins TRBV11-2 and TRBJ2-5; TRBD2 might be the D (6 bases). The CDR3 extends over 16 amino acids. V dropped 1 base and J dropped 0 bases, with 12 bases sitting between them. The germline V gene encodes CDR1 SGHAT and CDR2 FQNNGV. Here the CDR3 reads CASSLGTGVHQETQYF. CDR3 in DNA: TGTGCCAGCAGCTTAGGAACGGGGGTCCACCAAGAGACCCAGTACTTC.

The chain combines TRBV7-2 with TRBJ1-3; D might be TRBD1 (5 bases). CDR1 SGHTA and CDR2 FQGNSA come from the germline V gene. CDR3 length: 13 amino acids. The V gene lost 11 bases and the J gene lost 4 bases, with 15 bases spanning the gap. The CDR3 DNA reads TGTGCCTCTAGCCCAGGGATGGGAAACACCATATATTTT. Translating gives CASSPGMGNTIYF.

The chain employs TRBV5-1 and TRBJ2-2; the D gene is possibly TRBD2 (5 bases). V was pared by 0 bases and J by 4 bases, with 13 bases between. There are 16 residues in the CDR3. Germline V lookup: CDR1 SGHRS, CDR2 YFSETQ. CDR3 residues: CASSLVSGDITGELFF. For the CDR3, the DNA is TGCGCCAGCAGCTTGGTTTCCGGGGATATCACCGGGGAGCTGTTTTTT.

The V and J genes are TRBV6-5 and TRBJ1-1; TRBD1 agrees at 8 bases. Unmatched junction bases numbered 18, after V lost 6 bases and J lost 12 bases. CDR3 length: 15 amino acids. Germline V gene data show CDR1 as MNHEY and CDR2 as SVGAGI. Written as DNA, the CDR3 is TGTGCCAGCAGCTCCCAAGCCGGGACAGGCAGGGAAACTTTCTTT. Translated, it gives CASSSQAGTGRETFF.